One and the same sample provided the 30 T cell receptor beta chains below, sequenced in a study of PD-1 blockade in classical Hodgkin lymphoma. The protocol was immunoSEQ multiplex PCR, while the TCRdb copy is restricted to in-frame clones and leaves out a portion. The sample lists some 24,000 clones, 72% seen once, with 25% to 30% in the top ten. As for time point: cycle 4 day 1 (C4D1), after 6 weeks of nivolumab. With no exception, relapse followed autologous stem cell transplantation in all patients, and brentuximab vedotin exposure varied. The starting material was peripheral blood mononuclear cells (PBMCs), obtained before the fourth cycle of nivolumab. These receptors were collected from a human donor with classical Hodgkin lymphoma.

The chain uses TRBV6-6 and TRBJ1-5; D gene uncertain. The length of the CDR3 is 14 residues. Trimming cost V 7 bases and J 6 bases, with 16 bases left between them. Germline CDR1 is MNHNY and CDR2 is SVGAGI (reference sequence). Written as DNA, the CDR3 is TGTGCCAGCAATCCTGGCAATATGGTTCAGCCCCAGCATTTT. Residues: CASNPGNMVQPQHF.

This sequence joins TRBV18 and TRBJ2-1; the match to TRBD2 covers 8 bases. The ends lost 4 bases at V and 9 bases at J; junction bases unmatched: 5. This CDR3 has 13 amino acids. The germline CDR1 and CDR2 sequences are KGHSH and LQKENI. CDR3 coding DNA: TGTGCCAGCTCACACGGGGGGGCCGCTGAGCAGTTCTTC. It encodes CASSHGGAAEQFF.

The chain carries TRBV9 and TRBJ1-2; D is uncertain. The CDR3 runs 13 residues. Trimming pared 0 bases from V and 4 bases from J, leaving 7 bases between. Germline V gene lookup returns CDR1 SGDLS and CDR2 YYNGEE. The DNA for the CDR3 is TGTGCCAGCAGCGTAGAGGCTGGCTATGGCTACACCTTC. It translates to CASSVEAGYGYTF.

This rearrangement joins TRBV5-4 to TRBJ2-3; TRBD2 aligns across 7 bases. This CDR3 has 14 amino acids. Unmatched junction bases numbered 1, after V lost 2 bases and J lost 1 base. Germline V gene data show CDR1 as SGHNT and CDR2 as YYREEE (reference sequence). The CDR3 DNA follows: TGTGCCAGCAGCTTAGCGGGACGCACAGATACGCAGTATTTT. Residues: CASSLAGRTDTQYF.

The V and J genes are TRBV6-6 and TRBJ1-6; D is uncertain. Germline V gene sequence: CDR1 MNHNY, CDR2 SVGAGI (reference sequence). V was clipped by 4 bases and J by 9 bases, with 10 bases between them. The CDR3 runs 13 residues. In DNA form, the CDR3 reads TGTGCCAGCAGTTGGAAGGACGGTTCACCCCTCCACTTT. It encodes CASSWKDGSPLHF.

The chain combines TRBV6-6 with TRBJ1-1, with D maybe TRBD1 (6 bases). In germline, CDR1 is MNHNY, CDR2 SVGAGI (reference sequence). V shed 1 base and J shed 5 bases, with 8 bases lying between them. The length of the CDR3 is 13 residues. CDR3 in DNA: TGTGCCAGCAGTTACTATAGGGGGACTGAAGCTTTCTTT. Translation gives CASSYYRGTEAFF.

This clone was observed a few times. Written as DNA, the CDR3 is TGCGCCAGCAGCCCCGGGACAGCGAATCAGCCCCAGCATTTT. This codes for CASSPGTANQPQHF. V usage is TRBV5-1 and J usage is TRBJ1-5; 7 bases map to TRBD1. Germline loops: CDR1 SGHRS, CDR2 YFSETQ. V shed 4 bases, J shed 4 bases, and the junction held 5 bases outside the gene matches. The CDR3 spans 14 residues. Using reference TRBV5-1 and TRBJ1-5 for the parts outside the CDR3, the full variable domain is KAGVTQTPRYLIKTRGQQVTLSCSPISGHRSVSWYQQTPGQGLQFLFEYFSETQRNKGNFPGRFSGRQFSNSRSEMNVSTLELGDSALYLCASSPGTANQPQHFGDGTRLSIL.

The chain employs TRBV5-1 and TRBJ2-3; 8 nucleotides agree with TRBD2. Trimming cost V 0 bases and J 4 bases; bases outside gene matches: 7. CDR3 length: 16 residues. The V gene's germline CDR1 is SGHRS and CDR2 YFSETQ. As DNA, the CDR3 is TGCGCCAGCAGCTTGGGTGCGGGGGGACAACCAGATACGCAGTATTTT. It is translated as CASSLGAGGQPDTQYF. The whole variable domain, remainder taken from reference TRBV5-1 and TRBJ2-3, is KAGVTQTPRYLIKTRGQQVTLSCSPISGHRSVSWYQQTPGQGLQFLFEYFSETQRNKGNFPGRFSGRQFSNSRSEMNVSTLELGDSALYLCASSLGAGGQPDTQYFGPGTRLTVL.

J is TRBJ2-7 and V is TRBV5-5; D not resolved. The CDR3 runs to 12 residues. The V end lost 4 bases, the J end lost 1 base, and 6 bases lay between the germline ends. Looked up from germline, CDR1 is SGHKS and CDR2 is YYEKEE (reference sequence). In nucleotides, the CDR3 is TGTGCCAGCAGCCCCTCTTCCTACGAGCAGTACGTC. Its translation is CASSPSSYEQYV.

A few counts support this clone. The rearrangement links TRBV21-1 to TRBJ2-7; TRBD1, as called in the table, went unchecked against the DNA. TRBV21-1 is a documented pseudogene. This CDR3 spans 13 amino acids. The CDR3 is CASSKDRTYEQYF. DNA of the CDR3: TGTGCCAGCAGCAAAGACAGAACCTACGAGCAGTACTTC.

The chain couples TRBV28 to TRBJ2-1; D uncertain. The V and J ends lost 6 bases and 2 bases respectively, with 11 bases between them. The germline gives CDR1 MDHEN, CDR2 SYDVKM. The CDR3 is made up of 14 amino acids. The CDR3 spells CASRLTQPYNEQFF. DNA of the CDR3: TGTGCCAGCAGACTCACCCAACCCTACAATGAGCAGTTCTTC.

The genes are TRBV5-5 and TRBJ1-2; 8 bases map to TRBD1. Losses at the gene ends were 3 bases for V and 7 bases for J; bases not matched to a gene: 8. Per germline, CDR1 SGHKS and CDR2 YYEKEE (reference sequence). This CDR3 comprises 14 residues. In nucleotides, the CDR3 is TGTGCCAGCAGCTGGATCATAGGGACAGGTGGCTACACCTTC. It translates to CASSWIIGTGGYTF.

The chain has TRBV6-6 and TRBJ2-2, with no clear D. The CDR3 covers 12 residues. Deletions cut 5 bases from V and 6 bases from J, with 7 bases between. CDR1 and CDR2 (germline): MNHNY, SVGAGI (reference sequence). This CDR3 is CASSRAAGELFF. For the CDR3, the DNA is TGTGCCAGCAGTCGAGCCGCCGGGGAGCTGTTTTTT.

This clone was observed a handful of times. This CDR3 is CASSFPPKKAFF. CDR3 nucleotides: TGTGCCAGCAGCTTCCCCCCGAAGAAAGCTTTCTTT. V gene TRBV7-9 combines with J gene TRBJ1-1, with D unclear. The germline gives CDR1 SEHNR, CDR2 FQNEAQ (reference sequence). The CDR3 has 12 residues. Trimming cost V 3 bases and J 9 bases, with 11 bases left between them.

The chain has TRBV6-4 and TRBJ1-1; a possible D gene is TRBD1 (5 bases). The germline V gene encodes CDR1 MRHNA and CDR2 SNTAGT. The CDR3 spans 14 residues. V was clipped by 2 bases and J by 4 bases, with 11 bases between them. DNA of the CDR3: TGTGCCAGCAGTGACCCTTTTGGGGGCACTGAAGCTTTCTTT. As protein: CASSDPFGGTEAFF.

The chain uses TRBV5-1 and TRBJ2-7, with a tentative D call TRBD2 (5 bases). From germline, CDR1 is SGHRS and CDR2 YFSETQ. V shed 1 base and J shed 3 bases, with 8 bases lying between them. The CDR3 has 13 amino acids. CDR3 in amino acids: CASSLRGDYEQYF. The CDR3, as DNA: TGCGCCAGCAGCTTGCGGGGAGACTACGAGCAGTACTTC.

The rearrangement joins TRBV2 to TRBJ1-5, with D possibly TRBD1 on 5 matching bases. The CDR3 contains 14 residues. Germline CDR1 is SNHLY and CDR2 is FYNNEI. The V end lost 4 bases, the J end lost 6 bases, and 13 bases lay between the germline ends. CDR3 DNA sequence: TGTGCCAGCAGTGTATCGTCAGGGACTCAGCCCCAGCATTTT. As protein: CASSVSSGTQPQHF.

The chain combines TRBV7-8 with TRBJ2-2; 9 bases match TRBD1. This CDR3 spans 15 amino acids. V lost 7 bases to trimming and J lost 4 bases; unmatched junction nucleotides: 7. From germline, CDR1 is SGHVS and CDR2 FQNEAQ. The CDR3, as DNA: TGTGCCAGCATCGACTACAGGGGGCTCACCGGGGAGCTGTTTTTT. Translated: CASIDYRGLTGELFF.

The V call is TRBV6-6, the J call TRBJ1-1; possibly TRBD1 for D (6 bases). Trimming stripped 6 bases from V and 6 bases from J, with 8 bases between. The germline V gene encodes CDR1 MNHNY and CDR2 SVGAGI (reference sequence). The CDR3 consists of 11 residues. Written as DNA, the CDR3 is TGTGCCAGCAGACAGGGAGCTGAAGCTTTCTTT. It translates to CASRQGAEAFF.

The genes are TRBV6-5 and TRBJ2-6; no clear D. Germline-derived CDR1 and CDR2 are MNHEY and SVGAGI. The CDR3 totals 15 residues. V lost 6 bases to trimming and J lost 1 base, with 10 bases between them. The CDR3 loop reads CASSPTASGANVLTF. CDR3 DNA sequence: TGTGCCAGCAGCCCCACAGCTTCTGGGGCCAACGTCCTGACTTTC.

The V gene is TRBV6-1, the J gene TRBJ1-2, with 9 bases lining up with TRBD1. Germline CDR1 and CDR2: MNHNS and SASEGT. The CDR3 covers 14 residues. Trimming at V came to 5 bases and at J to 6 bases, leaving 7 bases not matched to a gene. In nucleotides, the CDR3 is TGTGCCAGCAGTCTACGGACAGGGGCGAATGGCTACACCTTC. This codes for CASSLRTGANGYTF.

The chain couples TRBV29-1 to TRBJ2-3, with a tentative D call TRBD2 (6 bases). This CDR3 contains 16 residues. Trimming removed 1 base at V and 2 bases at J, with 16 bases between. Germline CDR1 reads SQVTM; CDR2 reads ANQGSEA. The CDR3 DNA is TGCAGCGTTGAAGGGGCCCGGGAGTCGGCCACAGATACGCAGTATTTT. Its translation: CSVEGARESATDTQYF.

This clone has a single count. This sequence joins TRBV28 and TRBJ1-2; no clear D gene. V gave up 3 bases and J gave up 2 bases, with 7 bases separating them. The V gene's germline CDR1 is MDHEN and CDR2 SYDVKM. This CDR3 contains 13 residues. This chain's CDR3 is CASSLDLNYGYTF. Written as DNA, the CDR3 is TGTGCCAGCAGTTTGGATCTCAACTATGGCTACACCTTC.

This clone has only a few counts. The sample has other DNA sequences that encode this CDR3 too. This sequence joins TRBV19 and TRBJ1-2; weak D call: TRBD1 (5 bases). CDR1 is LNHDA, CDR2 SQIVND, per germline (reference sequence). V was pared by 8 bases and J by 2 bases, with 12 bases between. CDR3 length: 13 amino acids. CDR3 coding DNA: TGTGCCAGTCGGGGGAGTCTGAACTATGGCTACACCTTC. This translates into CASRGSLNYGYTF. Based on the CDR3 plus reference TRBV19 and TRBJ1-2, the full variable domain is DGGITQSPKYLFRKEGQNVTLSCEQNLNHDAMYWYRQDPGQGLRLIYYSQIVNDFQKGDIAEGYSVSREKKESFPLTVTSAQKNPTAFYLCASRGSLNYGYTFGSGTRLTVV.

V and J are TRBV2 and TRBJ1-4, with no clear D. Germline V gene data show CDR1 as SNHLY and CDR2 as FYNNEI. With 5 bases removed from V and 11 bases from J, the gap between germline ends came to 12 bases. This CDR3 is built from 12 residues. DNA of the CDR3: TGTGCCAGCAGTCCCGGACGGGTGAAACTGTTTTTT. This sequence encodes CASSPGRVKLFF.

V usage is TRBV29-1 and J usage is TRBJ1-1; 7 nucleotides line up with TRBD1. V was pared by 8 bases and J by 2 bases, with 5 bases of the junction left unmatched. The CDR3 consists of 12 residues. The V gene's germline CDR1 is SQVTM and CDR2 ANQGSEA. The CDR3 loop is CSIGGKNTEAFF. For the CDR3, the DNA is TGCAGCATAGGGGGCAAAAACACTGAAGCTTTCTTT.

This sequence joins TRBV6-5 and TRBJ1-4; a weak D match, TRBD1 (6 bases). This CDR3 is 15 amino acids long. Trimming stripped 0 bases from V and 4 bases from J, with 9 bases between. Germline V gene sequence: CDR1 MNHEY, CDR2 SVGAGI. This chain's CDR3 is CASSYSGALNEKLFF. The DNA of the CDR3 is TGTGCCAGCAGTTACTCGGGGGCCCTTAATGAAAAACTGTTTTTT.

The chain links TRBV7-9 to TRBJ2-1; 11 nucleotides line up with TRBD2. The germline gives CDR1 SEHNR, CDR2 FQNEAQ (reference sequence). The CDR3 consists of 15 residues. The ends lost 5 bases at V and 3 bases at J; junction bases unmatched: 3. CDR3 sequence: CASSPTSGGYNEQFF. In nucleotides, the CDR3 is TGTGCCAGCAGCCCCACTAGCGGGGGCTACAATGAGCAGTTCTTC.

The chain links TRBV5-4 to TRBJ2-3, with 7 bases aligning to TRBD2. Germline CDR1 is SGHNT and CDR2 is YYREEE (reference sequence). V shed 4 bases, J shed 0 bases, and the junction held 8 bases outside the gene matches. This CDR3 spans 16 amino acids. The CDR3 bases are TGTGCCAGCAGCCGCGGGGGTGAGGGCAGCACAGATACGCAGTATTTT. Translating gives CASSRGGEGSTDTQYF.

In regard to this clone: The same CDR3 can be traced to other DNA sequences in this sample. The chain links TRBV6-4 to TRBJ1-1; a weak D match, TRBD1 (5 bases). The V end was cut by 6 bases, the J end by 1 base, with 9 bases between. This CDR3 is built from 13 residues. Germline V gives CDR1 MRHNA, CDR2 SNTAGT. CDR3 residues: CASRRGENTEAFF. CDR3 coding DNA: TGTGCCAGCAGGAGGGGAGAGAACACTGAAGCTTTCTTT.